Only a few counts were recorded for the clone carrying this TCR beta chain. This sample was included in a study of cytomegalovirus exposure and HLA in healthy donors. The V end lost 0 bases, the J end lost 3 bases, and 11 bases lay between the germline ends. This CDR3 spans 15 amino acids. Germline V gene lookup returns CDR1 LGHNA and CDR2 YSLEER. Donors consisted of healthy bone marrow donors. Donors counted as nominally healthy when sampled, yet unrecorded immune exposures were likely. The primer mix had 60 Vbeta and 13 Jbeta primers. Method: immunoSEQ multiplex PCR; TCRdb's copy keeps in-frame clones and lacks some. The sample lists under 150,000 clones; approximately 8.9% were seen once.

This TCR was sampled from a woman aged 40-49 years in good health and CMV-seropositive. Input material: PBMCs. The chain couples TRBV4-3 to TRBJ1-2, with D perhaps matching TRBD1 (6 bases). CDR3 sequence reads: CASSQDGTPDYGYTF. The CDR3 bases are TGCGCCAGCAGCCAAGATGGGACACCAGACTATGGCTACACCTTC.